The entry below describes one T cell receptor (beta chain). No antigen is known for it. With a much larger clone just one base away, this may be a read error. The CDR3 does not close with the conserved phenylalanine or tryptophan, likely indicating a read error. From around 18-30 mg of unsorted bulk tissue, DNA and RNA were co-extracted together. The entry originates in a study of tumor-infiltrating lymphocytes in primary liver carcinoma. Study as a whole: The five patients, who were men and women, ranged in age from 30 to 69 years.

TCR beta cDNA was reverse-transcribed from around 0.55 ug of total RNA. The reaction used a constant-region primer and ProtoScript II reverse transcriptase. Nested multiplex PCR, run for three rounds with slightly modified ARM-PCR, yielded TCR beta libraries. It was with TRBV1-TRBV30 forward primers and a C-beta reverse primer that the first two PCR rounds were run, at around 9 cycles each. TCRdb independently ran MiXCR on the multiplex PCR reads; one entry per CDR3 protein. The table records about 130,000 distinct CDR3 sequences, 64% of them present only once. Study outcomes and limitations: Reduced overlap was seen in tumor-adjacent and tumor-blood pairs versus tumor region pairs. There were only about 7.5-25% of top clones found in all five tumor regions.

V shed 3 bases and J 6 bases; nucleotides not matched to a gene: 4. Germline V CDR1 and CDR2: MGHDK, SYGVNS. The CDR3 covers 14 residues. Specimen: liver tumor tissue from sampling region 3. Subset denoted: tumor region T3, left-lateral pole. The receptor comes from a woman aged 55-75 years with primary liver carcinoma and hepatitis B virus infection. The chain links TRBV25-1 to TRBJ2-2, with TRBD1 identical over 7 bases. The CDR3 reads CASSDPDRAGELFY. In nucleotides, the CDR3 is TGTGCCAGCAGTGACCCCGACAGGGCCGGGGAGCTGTTTTAT.